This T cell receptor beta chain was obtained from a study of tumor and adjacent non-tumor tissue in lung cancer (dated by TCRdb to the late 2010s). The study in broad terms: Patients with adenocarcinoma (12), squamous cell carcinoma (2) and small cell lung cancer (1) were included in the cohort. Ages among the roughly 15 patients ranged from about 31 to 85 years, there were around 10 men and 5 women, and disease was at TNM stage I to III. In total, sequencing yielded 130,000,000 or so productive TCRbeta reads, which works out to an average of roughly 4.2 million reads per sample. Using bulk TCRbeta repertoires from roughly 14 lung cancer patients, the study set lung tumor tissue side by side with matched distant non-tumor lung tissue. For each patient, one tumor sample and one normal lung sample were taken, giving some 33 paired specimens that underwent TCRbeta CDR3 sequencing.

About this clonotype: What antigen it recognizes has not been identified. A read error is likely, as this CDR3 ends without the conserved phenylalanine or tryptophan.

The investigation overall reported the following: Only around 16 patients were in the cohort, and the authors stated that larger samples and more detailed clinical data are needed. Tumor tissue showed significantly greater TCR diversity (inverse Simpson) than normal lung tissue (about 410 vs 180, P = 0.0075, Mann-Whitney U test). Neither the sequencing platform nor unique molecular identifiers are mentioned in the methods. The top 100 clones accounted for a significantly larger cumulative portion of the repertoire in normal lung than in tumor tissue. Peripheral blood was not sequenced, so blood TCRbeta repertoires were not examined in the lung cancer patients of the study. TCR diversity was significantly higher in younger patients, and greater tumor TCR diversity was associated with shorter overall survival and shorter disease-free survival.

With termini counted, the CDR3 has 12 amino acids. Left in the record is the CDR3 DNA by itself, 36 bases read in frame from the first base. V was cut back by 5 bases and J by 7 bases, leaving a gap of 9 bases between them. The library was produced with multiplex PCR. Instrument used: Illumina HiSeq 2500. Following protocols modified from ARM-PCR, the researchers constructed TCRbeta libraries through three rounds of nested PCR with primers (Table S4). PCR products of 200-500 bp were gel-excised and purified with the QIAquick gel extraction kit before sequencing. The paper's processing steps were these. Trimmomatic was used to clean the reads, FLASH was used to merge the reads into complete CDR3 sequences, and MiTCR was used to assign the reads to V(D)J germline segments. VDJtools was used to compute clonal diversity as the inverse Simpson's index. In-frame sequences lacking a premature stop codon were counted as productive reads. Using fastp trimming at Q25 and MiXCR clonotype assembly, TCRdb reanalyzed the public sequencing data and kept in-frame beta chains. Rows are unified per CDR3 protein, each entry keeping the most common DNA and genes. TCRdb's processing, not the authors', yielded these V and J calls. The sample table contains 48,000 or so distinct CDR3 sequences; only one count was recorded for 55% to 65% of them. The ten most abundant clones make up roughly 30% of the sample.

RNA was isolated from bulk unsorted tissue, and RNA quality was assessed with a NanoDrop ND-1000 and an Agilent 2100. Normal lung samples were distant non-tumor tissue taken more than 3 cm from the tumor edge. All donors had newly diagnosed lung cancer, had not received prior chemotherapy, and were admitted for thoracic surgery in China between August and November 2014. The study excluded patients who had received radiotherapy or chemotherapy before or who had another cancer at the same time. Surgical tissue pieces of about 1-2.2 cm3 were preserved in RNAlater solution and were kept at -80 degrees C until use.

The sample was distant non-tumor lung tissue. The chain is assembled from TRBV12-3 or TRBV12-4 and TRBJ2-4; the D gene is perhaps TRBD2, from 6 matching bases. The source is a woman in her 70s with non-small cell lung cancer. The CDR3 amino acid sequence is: CASSSTSNIQYS. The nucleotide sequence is TGTGCCAGCAGTAGCACTAGCAACATTCAGTACTCC.